The entry below describes one T cell receptor beta chain. Its antigen has not been determined. No much larger clonotype is one base removed from it; base qualities were not supplied. This sample was included in a study of T cell responses to AZD1222 COVID-19 vaccine (dated by TCRdb to the early 2020s). Study-level background: A total of approximately 240 trial participants underwent TCR sequencing, of whom some 200 had received two doses of AZD1222 and about 25 had received two doses of the MenACWY control vaccine. Enrollment into the trials was organized by age into subgroups of 18-55, 56-69 and 70-plus years, and those subgroups contained roughly 140, 27 and 60 TCR-sequenced participants, respectively. General findings and caveats noted by the study authors: Conclusions about previously exposed vaccinees are limited, since just five or six AZD1222 recipients were seropositive for SARS-CoV-2 at baseline. Because no samples from the day 14 peak response were available, repertoires could be characterized only after the peak T cell response. Reportedly, close to half of the unique spike-specific TCRs recognized epitopes lying outside the regions that are mutated in the B.1.351 and B.1.1.7 variants. The vaccine-associated CD4 TCRs covered the entire spike protein, and the dominant responses fell in regions 160-218 and 743-854. Participants were mostly white British, with more females than males. The authors suggested clonal diversity may have been underestimated. The 56-69-year group was small, and its depth increase did not reach significance, likely because of low power. Spike-specific TCR breadth and depth rose significantly after two AZD1222 doses compared with day 0 and with MenACWY recipients.

Explained via the paper, the time point label denotes: about 28 days (+/-7) after the second vaccine dose. Sample treatment or condition, as interpreted from the label and publication: meningococcal conjugate vaccine given as trial control. Samples from vaccinated people were obtained from the UK trials COV001 and COV002, which included a single-blind randomized controlled phase 2/3 trial of AZD1222 (ChAdOx1 nCoV-19) in healthy adults. Trial participant PBMC samples were collected at day 0 and day 28 after the second dose for TCRbeta chain sequencing. The CDR3 regions of human TCRbeta chains were analyzed by immunosequencing. In the paper's pipeline: TCRs in the repertoires were compared against a reference library of SARS-CoV-2-specific TCRs that had been generated with the MIRA antigen-specificity platform. Breadth was defined as the fraction of unique TCRs that were SARS-CoV-2-associated, and depth was defined as the fraction of total T cells that were SARS-CoV-2-associated. Using the MIRA data, each spike-specific TCR was mapped to the spike region that the TCR reacts to and placed in a CD4 or CD8 class. Log10-transformed breadth and depth values were compared by one-way ANOVA with Sidak's multiple comparisons tests. The immuneACCESS repertoire file appears here via TCRdb, limited to in-frame rearrangements. These files lack a portion of the clones; in checked studies, under half of the deficit traces to unresolved V genes, and the cause of the others is not known. The DNA gave D and trimming, while V, J and clone size come from that table. This sample gives 130,000 or so clones in total; about 90% of them show up just once. Roughly 7.5% of the sample is taken by the ten largest.

Trimming takes 3 bases from V and 5 bases from J, and the germline ends sit 10 bases apart. CDR1 and CDR2, looked up from the germline V gene, are SNHLY and FYNNEI. The CDR3 goes from the cysteine to the phenylalanine over 14 residues. Just the 42-base CDR3 DNA is kept, in frame starting at base 1. Material: peripheral blood, obtained 28 days after the second dose of the MenACWY control vaccine. The receptor's source is an adult who received the MenACWY meningococcal vaccine as a control. The rearrangement combines TRBV2 with TRBJ2-2; the D gene is perhaps TRBD2, on 5 matching bases. The nucleotides are TGTGCCAGCAGTGATAGTTCGGGGACCGGGGAGCTGTTTTTT. This translates into CASSDSSGTGELFF.